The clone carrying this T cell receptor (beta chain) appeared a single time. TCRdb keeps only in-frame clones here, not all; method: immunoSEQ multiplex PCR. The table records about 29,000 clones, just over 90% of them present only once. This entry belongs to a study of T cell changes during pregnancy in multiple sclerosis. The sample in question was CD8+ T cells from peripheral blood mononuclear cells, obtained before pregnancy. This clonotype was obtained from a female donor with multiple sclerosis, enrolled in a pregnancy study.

The CDR3 sequence: CASSISGSDEQFF. The CDR3 coding sequence is TGTGCCAGTAGTATCTCAGGTAGCGATGAGCAGTTCTTC. The chain has TRBV19 and TRBJ2-1; weak D call: TRBD2 (5 bases). The germline gives CDR1 LNHDA, CDR2 SQIVND (reference sequence). V was clipped by 3 bases and J by 8 bases, with 11 bases between them. CDR3 length: 13 amino acids.